The 21 T cell receptor beta chains given below trace back to one sample, sequenced in a study of blood T cell repertoires in COVID-19. Assay: immunoSEQ multiplex PCR; the TCRdb copy retains only in-frame clones and omits some. The table includes more than 95,000 clones, about 83% detected once. Material for sequencing was peripheral blood. All receptors come from a human donor in a cohort sampled during active COVID-19.

J is TRBJ2-7 and V is TRBV5-1, with 7 positions matching TRBD2. Germline-derived CDR1 and CDR2 are SGHRS and YFSETQ. Trimming took 1 base from V and 2 from J; bases not matched to a gene: 9. This CDR3 has 16 residues. CDR3 DNA: TGCGCCAGCAGCTTGTCTAGCGGTGTTCCCACCTACGAGCAGTACTTC. This translates into CASSLSSGVPTYEQYF.

The V call is TRBV3-1 (or the pseudogene TRBV3-2), the J call TRBJ1-5; tentatively, D is TRBD1 (6 bases). The V end lost 3 bases, the J end lost 5 bases, and 17 bases lay between the germline ends. The germline gives CDR1 LGHDT, CDR2 YNNKEL (reference sequence). This CDR3 is 16 amino acids long. CDR3 amino acids: CASSQDGGRGDQPQHF. The CDR3 bases are TGTGCCAGCAGCCAGGACGGGGGGCGGGGCGATCAGCCCCAGCATTTT.

The J gene is TRBJ2-7, the V gene TRBV19; possible D gene TRBD1, 5 bases. V dropped 3 bases and J dropped 2 bases, with 14 bases sitting between them. The CDR3 length is 15 residues. Germline CDR1 LNHDA, CDR2 SQIVND (reference sequence). The CDR3 DNA is TGTGCCAGTAGTATCAGGGTTGGGGAAACCTACGAGCAGTACTTC. Amino acid sequence: CASSIRVGETYEQYF.

The chain recombines TRBV11-2 with TRBJ2-1; D is unclear. Germline CDR1 is SGHAT and CDR2 is FQNNGV. V dropped 5 bases and J dropped 7 bases, with 9 bases sitting between them. CDR3 length equals 12 residues. CDR3 bases: TGTGCCAGCAGCAAAGAGTCGAATGAGCAGTTCTTC. Its protein product is CASSKESNEQFF.

This clone was seen only once. CDR3 coding DNA: TGTGCCAGCAGCGTAGGCGCAGGCTCAGGTTCACCCCTCCACTTT. Translation gives CASSVGAGSGSPLHF. This chain joins TRBV9 and TRBJ1-6; D is undetermined. Germline values: CDR1 SGDLS, CDR2 YYNGEE. This CDR3 comprises 15 residues. Trimming stripped 0 bases from V and 9 bases from J, with 13 bases between.

The chain recombines TRBV11-2 with TRBJ2-3; D is possibly TRBD2 (6 bases). CDR1 is SGHAT and CDR2 is FQNNGV in the germline V gene. The CDR3 contains 11 residues. V was trimmed by 5 bases and J by 13 bases, leaving 13 bases between them. The CDR3 DNA is TGTGCCAGCAGCACAGCGGGTAGAGAGTATTTT. It encodes CASSTAGREYF.

The chain carries TRBV6-5 and TRBJ2-1; 10 bases line up with TRBD2. The CDR3 consists of 15 residues. V trimming: 6 bases; J trimming: 5 bases; junction bases outside the gene matches: 7. Germline CDR1 is MNHEY and CDR2 is SVGAGI. The CDR3 DNA is TGTGCCAGCAGACCGACTAGCGGGCCCAACAATGAGCAGTTCTTC. This translates into CASRPTSGPNNEQFF.

The rearrangement links TRBV1 to TRBJ1-2; the table's D call TRBD1 went unverified against the DNA. TRBV1 is reported as a pseudogene. There are 15 residues in the CDR3. This chain's CDR3 is CTSSFPGQGRSGYTF. The CDR3, as DNA: TGCACCAGCAGCTTCCCGGGACAGGGGCGTTCTGGCTACACCTTC.

V gene TRBV7-9 combines with J gene TRBJ2-1; D remains ambiguous. The CDR3 totals 13 residues. Trimming pared 5 bases from V and 3 bases from J, leaving 8 bases between. In germline, CDR1 is SEHNR, CDR2 FQNEAQ (reference sequence). The CDR3, as DNA: TGTGCCAGCAGCCCCCGAGTCTACAATGAGCAGTTCTTC. It translates to CASSPRVYNEQFF.

The V call is TRBV28, the J call TRBJ1-4; D gene unclear. The germline V and J ends were trimmed by 3 bases and 6 bases, with 11 bases remaining between them. The length of the CDR3 is 14 residues. CDR1 MDHEN and CDR2 SYDVKM come from the germline V gene. As DNA, the CDR3 is TGTGCCAGCAGTTTTGGTGGCCAAGATGAAAAACTGTTTTTT. Translation gives CASSFGGQDEKLFF. Full variable domain (missing parts from reference TRBV28 and TRBJ1-4): DVKVTQSSRYLVKRTGEKVFLECVQDMDHENMFWYRQDPGLGLRLIYFSYDVKMKEKGDIPEGYSVSREKKERFSLILESASTNQTSMYLCASSFGGQDEKLFFGSGTQLSVL.

This chain joins TRBV11-2 and TRBJ1-5, with 7 nucleotides matching TRBD1. The CDR3 runs 14 residues. V shed 9 bases and J 2 bases; nucleotides not matched to a gene: 7. CDR1 SGHAT and CDR2 FQNNGV come from the germline V gene. The chain's CDR3 is CASGQEGGNQPQHF. The CDR3 DNA follows: TGTGCCAGTGGACAGGAGGGAGGCAATCAGCCCCAGCATTTT.

This chain links TRBV2 with TRBJ2-1; 9 bases align to TRBD2. This CDR3 has 15 amino acids. V shed 5 bases, J shed 6 bases, and the junction held 8 bases outside the gene matches. The germline V gene has CDR1 SNHLY and CDR2 FYNNEI. CDR3 sequence (DNA): TGTGCCAGCAGTAACCGACTAGCGGTTCTCAATGAGCAGTTCTTC. Its protein product is CASSNRLAVLNEQFF.

The count of this clone is one. This chain links TRBV10-1 with TRBJ2-7; 14 positions match TRBD2. V shed 2 bases and J 4 bases; nucleotides not matched to a gene: 4. CDR1 is WNHNN, CDR2 SYGVQD, per germline (reference sequence). CDR3 length: 16 amino acids. CDR3 residues: CASSEQGTSGSYEQYF. CDR3 bases: TGCGCCAGCAGTGAGCAGGGGACTAGCGGGAGTTACGAGCAGTACTTC.

The CDR3 protein is CASSYGGVTEAFF. As DNA, the CDR3 is TGTGCCAGCAGTTACGGGGGGGTCACTGAAGCTTTCTTT. The rearrangement uses TRBV6-5 and TRBJ1-1; D perhaps matches TRBD1 (5 bases). This CDR3 is built from 13 residues. Trimming removed 2 bases from V and 4 bases from J, with 8 bases in between. Looked up from germline, CDR1 is MNHEY and CDR2 is SVGAGI.

The CDR3 sequence is CASSRGTAYYEQYF. CDR3 nucleotides: TGTGCCAGCAGTAGGGGGACAGCTTACTACGAGCAGTACTTC. The rearrangement links TRBV6-5 to TRBJ2-7, with 7 bases identical to TRBD1. V lost 5 bases, J lost 3 bases, and 7 bases stayed unmatched. The CDR3 loop spans 14 amino acids. Per the germline V gene, CDR1 is MNHEY and CDR2 is SVGAGI.

The V gene is TRBV2, the J gene TRBJ2-1; 10 bases are shared with TRBD2. Germline CDR1 reads SNHLY; CDR2 reads FYNNEI. Trimming removed 5 bases from V and 6 bases from J; junction bases left unmatched: 7. This CDR3 has 15 residues. The chain's CDR3 is CASSKREGSANEQFF. Here the CDR3 DNA reads TGTGCCAGCAGTAAGCGGGAGGGCTCCGCCAATGAGCAGTTCTTC. Combining the CDR3 with reference TRBV2 and TRBJ2-1 gives the whole variable domain EPEVTQTPSHQVTQMGQEVILRCVPISNHLYFYWYRQILGQKVEFLVSFYNNEISEKSEIFDDQFSVERPDGSNFTLKIRSTKLEDSAMYFCASSKREGSANEQFFGPGTRLTVL.

This clone is a singleton in its sample. This chain joins TRBV27 and TRBJ1-6; 7 bases are a match to TRBD1. CDR3 size: 15 residues. The V gene end was trimmed by 5 bases and the J gene end by 7 bases; junction bases not matched to a gene: 8. CDR1 and CDR2 from the germline V gene are MNHEY and SMNVEV (reference sequence). The CDR3, as DNA: TGTGCCAGCAGTATCCGGACAGGTCTAAATTCACCCCTCCACTTT. Residues: CASSIRTGLNSPLHF.

V usage is TRBV3-1 (or the pseudogene TRBV3-2) and J usage is TRBJ2-1; D possibly corresponds to TRBD2 (5 bases). This CDR3 has 14 amino acids. Germline V gene lookup returns CDR1 LGHDT and CDR2 YNNKEL (reference sequence). With 4 bases removed from V and 0 bases from J, the gap between germline ends came to 7 bases. The CDR3 DNA is TGTGCCAGCAGCCGAGGGAGCTCCTACAATGAGCAGTTCTTC. Amino acids: CASSRGSSYNEQFF.

The CDR3 bases are TGTGCCAGCAGCCAAAAAACCCGCCAGAGCGGGAGTGGCAATGAGCAGTTCTTC. Protein sequence: CASSQKTRQSGSGNEQFF. The chain uses TRBV3-1 (or the pseudogene TRBV3-2) and TRBJ2-1; 8 bases are a match to TRBD2. CDR1 and CDR2 from the germline V gene are LGHDT and YNNKEL (reference sequence). V trimming: 2 bases; J trimming: 6 bases; junction bases outside the gene matches: 15. The CDR3 contains 18 residues.

This sequence joins TRBV7-3 and TRBJ2-2, with D uncertain. The CDR3 runs to 14 residues. Trimming shortened V by 8 bases and J by 1 base, and 11 bases separated the two germline ends. Germline V gene sequence: CDR1 SGHTA, CDR2 FQGTGA. For the CDR3, the DNA is TGTGCCAGCGTTCCCGCCAGGAACACCGGGGAGCTGTTTTTT. Protein: CASVPARNTGELFF.

CDR3 in amino acids: CASSPLGTETDTQYF. The CDR3 bases are TGTGCCAGCTCACCACTTGGGACTGAAACCGATACGCAGTATTTT. The V gene is TRBV18, the J gene TRBJ2-3, with D maybe TRBD2 (6 bases). CDR1 and CDR2 from the germline V gene are KGHSH and LQKENI. The ends were cut back, 1 base at V and 6 bases at J, with 14 bases in the middle. This CDR3 spans 15 amino acids.